This T cell receptor beta chain was captured by sequencing in a study of blood T cell repertoires in COVID-19. Method: immunoSEQ multiplex PCR; TCRdb's copy keeps in-frame clones and lacks some. The data contain more than 11,000 clones, 80% to 90% of them singletons. In its sample, this clone was seen a few times. This CDR3 region has 13 residues. Germline assignment: CDR1 MGHRA and CDR2 YSYEKL. V gave up 4 bases and J gave up 7 bases, with 11 bases separating them. This TCR was sampled from a man aged 50-60 years with active COVID-19. The specimen was peripheral blood. V usage is TRBV4-1 and J usage is TRBJ2-1; a possible D gene is TRBD1 (5 bases). The CDR3 DNA reads TGCGCCAGCAGCCCCAGGGAAGAAAATGAGCAGTTCTTC. This codes for CASSPREENEQFF.